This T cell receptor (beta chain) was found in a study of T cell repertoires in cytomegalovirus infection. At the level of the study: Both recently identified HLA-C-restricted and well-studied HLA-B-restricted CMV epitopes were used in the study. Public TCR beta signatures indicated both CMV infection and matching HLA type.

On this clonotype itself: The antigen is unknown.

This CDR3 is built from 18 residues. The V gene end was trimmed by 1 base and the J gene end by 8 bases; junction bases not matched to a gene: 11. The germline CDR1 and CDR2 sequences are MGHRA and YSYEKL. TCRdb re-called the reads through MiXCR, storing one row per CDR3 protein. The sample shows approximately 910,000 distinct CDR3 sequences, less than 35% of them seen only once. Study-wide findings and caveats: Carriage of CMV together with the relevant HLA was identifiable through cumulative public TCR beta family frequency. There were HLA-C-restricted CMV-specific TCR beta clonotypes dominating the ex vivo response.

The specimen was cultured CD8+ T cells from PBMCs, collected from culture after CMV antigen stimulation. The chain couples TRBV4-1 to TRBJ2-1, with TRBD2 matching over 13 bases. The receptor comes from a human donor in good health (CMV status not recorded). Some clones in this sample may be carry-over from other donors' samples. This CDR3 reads CASSQAPQGTSGADEQFF. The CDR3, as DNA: TGCGCCAGCAGCCAAGCCCCCCAAGGGACTAGCGGGGCGGATGAGCAGTTCTTC.